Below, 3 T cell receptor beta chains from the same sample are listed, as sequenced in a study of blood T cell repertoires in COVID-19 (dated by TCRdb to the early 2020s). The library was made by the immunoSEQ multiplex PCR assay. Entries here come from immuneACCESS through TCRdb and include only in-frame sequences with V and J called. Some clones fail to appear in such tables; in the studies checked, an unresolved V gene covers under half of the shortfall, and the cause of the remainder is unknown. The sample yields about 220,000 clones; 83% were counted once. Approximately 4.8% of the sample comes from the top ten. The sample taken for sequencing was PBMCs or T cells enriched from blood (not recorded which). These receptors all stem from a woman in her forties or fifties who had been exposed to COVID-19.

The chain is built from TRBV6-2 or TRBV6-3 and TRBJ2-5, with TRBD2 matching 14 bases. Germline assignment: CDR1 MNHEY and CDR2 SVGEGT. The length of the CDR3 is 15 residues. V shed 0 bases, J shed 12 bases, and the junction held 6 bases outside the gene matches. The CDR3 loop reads CASSYSGLAGAPEYF. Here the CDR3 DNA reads TGTGCCAGCAGTTACTCGGGACTAGCGGGGGCCCCCGAGTACTTC.

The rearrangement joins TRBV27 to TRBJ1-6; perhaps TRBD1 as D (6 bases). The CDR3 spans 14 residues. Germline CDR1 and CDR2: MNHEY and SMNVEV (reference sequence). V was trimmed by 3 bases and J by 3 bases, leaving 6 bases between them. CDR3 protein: CASSFRGYNSPLHF. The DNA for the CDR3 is TGTGCCAGCAGTTTCAGGGGCTATAATTCACCCCTCCACTTT.

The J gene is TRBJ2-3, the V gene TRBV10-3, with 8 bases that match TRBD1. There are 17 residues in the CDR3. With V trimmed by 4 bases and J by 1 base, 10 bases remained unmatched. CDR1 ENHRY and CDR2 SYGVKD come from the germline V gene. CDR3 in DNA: TGTGCCATCAGTGGAGTCCGGCAGGACAGGGGCACAGATACGCAGTATTTT. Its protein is CAISGVRQDRGTDTQYF.